This is a list of T cell receptor beta chains from one sample in a study of OX40 agonist ivuxolimab in advanced cancers. Sequencing was performed with immunoSEQ multiplex PCR; in TCRdb, only in-frame clones are kept and a portion is missing. The table lists some 65,000 clones, 80% to 90% of them singletons. Sample: CD4+ or CD8+ T cells sorted from blood, taken in a trial of the OX40 agonist ivuxolimab. These TCRs come from an adult with an advanced solid tumor such as melanoma, head and neck, liver or kidney cancer. Both conserved end residues are part of each CDR3. The D gene is left open where the match is weak. Clone size, where shown, is once, few, many, or a class for clones that have expanded.

j_call clone_size d_call v_call cdr3_nt cdr3_aa
TRBJ1-3 . . TRBV16 TGTGCCAGCAGCCAATCGGGCAGGTCCTCTGGAAACACCATATATTTT CASSQSGRSSGNTIYF
TRBJ1-5 . . TRBV23-1 TGCGCCAGCACCCAAAGGGGTAGTCAGCCCCAGCATTTT CASTQRGSQPQHF
TRBJ1-4 . . TRBV10-3 TGTGCCATCCAGGGCGCAACTAATGAAAAACTGTTTTTT CAIQGATNEKLFF
TRBJ2-1 few . TRBV20-1 TGCAGTGCTAGATCGGACAATGAGCAGTTCTTC CSARSDNEQFF
TRBJ1-3 few . TRBV7-2 TGTGCCAGCACCCCGGGAGGGTACTCTGGAAACACCATATATTTT CASTPGGYSGNTIYF
TRBJ2-6 few . TRBV7-9 TGTGCCACTCTAGGGGACTCTGGGGCCAACGTCCTGACTTTC CATLGDSGANVLTF
TRBJ2-2 . . TRBV11-2 TGTGCCAGCAGCCTGCCTCCGGGGTACGGGGAGCTGTTTTTT CASSLPPGYGELFF
TRBJ1-5 . . TRBV7-3 TGTGCCAGCAGCTTAGCTCTCGGGGTCGATCAGCCCCAGCATTTT CASSLALGVDQPQHF
TRBJ2-7 . . TRBV15 TGTGCCACCAGCCCCAGTATTACCTACGAGCAGTACTTC CATSPSITYEQYF
TRBJ2-1 . TRBD2 TRBV7-9 TGTGCCAGCAGCTTAATAAGCGGGGGGGCGCGGAATGAGCAGTTCTTC CASSLISGGARNEQFF
TRBJ2-2 once . TRBV9 TGTGCCAGCAGCGTAGAGAACAATCGGGGGGAGCTGTTTTTT CASSVENNRGELFF
TRBJ2-5 . . TRBV5-4 TGTGCCAGCAGCTTGGAACTTTTGGGGGAGACCCAGTACTTC CASSLELLGETQYF
TRBJ1-1 . . TRBV6-9 TGTGCCAGCAGTTACTACGGACGGAACACTGAAGCTTTCTTT CASSYYGRNTEAFF
TRBJ1-3 . . TRBV10-3 TGTGCCATCACTCCAGGGCCAGCCTCTGGAAACACCATATATTTT CAITPGPASGNTIYF
TRBJ2-5 . . TRBV5-1 TGCGCCAGCAGCCAAACGCCAACTCAAGAGACCCAGTACTTC CASSQTPTQETQYF